These 29 T cell receptor beta chains share one sample of origin, sequenced in a study of blood T cell repertoires in COVID-19. Profiling relied on immunoSEQ multiplex PCR, and the TCRdb table lists in-frame clones only, not all of them. The data show 300,000 to 400,000 clones, approximately 86% seen once. Sequencing input: PBMCs or T cells enriched from blood (not recorded which). Every receptor here comes from a woman between 40 and 55 years old with acute COVID-19.

Only a few counts were recorded for this clone. The chain couples TRBV5-4 to TRBJ2-1; 7 bases agree with TRBD2. With 1 base clipped from V and 5 bases from J, the junction kept 9 bases outside the gene matches. The CDR3 length is 16 residues. CDR1 and CDR2 from the germline V gene are SGHNT and YYREEE (reference sequence). The CDR3 is CASSLMMAGEHNEQFF. For the CDR3, the DNA is TGTGCCAGCAGCTTGATGATGGCGGGAGAACACAATGAGCAGTTCTTC. Supplemented by reference TRBV5-4 and TRBJ2-1, the full variable domain reads ETGVTQSPTHLIKTRGQQVTLRCSSQSGHNTVSWYQQALGQGPQFIFQYYREEENGRGNFPPRFSGLQFPNYSSELNVNALELDDSALYLCASSLMMAGEHNEQFFGPGTRLTVL.

With respect to this clone: This sample also contains other DNA sequences that code for the same CDR3. The genes are TRBV9 and TRBJ2-1, with D possibly TRBD1 on 6 matching bases. The ends were cut back, 0 bases at V and 1 base at J, with 11 bases in the middle. Germline lookup yields CDR1 SGDLS and CDR2 YYNGEE. This CDR3 contains 16 residues. The CDR3 loop is CASSVGGGRSYNEQFF. CDR3 in DNA: TGTGCCAGCAGCGTAGGAGGGGGACGATCCTACAATGAGCAGTTCTTC.

The genes are TRBV9 and TRBJ1-1; no clear D gene. Trimming stripped 6 bases from V and 1 base from J, with 10 bases between. The CDR3 extends over 13 amino acids. The germline gives CDR1 SGDLS, CDR2 YYNGEE. The CDR3 region is CASTSQPNTEAFF. CDR3 DNA: TGTGCCAGCACATCACAACCGAACACTGAAGCTTTCTTT.

As concerns this clone: The sample carries other DNA sequences with the same CDR3. The V gene is TRBV7-9, the J gene TRBJ1-1, with TRBD1 matching 7 bases. The V segment lost 3 bases and the J segment 4 bases; nucleotides outside the gene matches: 2. Germline-derived CDR1 and CDR2 are SEHNR and FQNEAQ (reference sequence). This CDR3 has 13 residues. CDR3 nucleotides: TGTGCCAGCAGCTTCGACAGGGCCACTGAAGCTTTCTTT. This gives the protein CASSFDRATEAFF. The full variable domain, its missing parts supplied by reference TRBV7-9 and TRBJ1-1, is DTGVSQNPRHKITKRGQNVTFRCDPISEHNRLYWYRQTLGQGPEFLTYFQNEAQLEKSRLLSDRFSAERPKGSFSTLEIQRTEQGDSAMYLCASSFDRATEAFFGQGTRLTVV.

This chain connects TRBV7-9 to TRBJ1-1; 7 bases agree with TRBD1. CDR3 length equals 15 residues. In germline, CDR1 is SEHNR, CDR2 FQNEAQ (reference sequence). The J segment lost 3 bases and the V segment lost 5 bases, leaving 9 bases of the junction unmatched. The CDR3, as DNA: TGTGCCAGCAGCCCGAAGACAGGGTTGGACACTGAAGCTTTCTTT. It specifies CASSPKTGLDTEAFF.

The genes are TRBV28 and TRBJ2-7; 7 nucleotides align to TRBD2. Germline trimming cut 5 bases from V and 5 bases from J; bases unmatched to any gene: 9. Germline V gene sequence: CDR1 MDHEN, CDR2 SYDVKM. The CDR3 runs 14 residues. The CDR3 DNA follows: TGTGCCAGCAGTCCTAGCGGCCGTACCCACGAGCAGTACTTC. Protein product: CASSPSGRTHEQYF.

This chain uses TRBV5-8 with TRBJ1-6, with 7 nucleotides matching TRBD1. Germline CDR1 reads SGHTS; CDR2 reads YDEGEE. Losses at the gene ends were 4 bases for V and 10 bases for J; bases not matched to a gene: 11. CDR3 length equals 15 residues. In nucleotides, the CDR3 is TGTGCCAGCAGCCCCCTACAGGGGAGTTTCTCACCCCTCCACTTT. This gives the protein CASSPLQGSFSPLHF.

V gene TRBV14 combines with J gene TRBJ2-1, with TRBD2 matching over 7 bases. There are 16 residues in the CDR3. In germline, CDR1 is SGHDN, CDR2 FVKESK. V lost 4 bases, J lost 0 bases, and 6 bases stayed unmatched. In nucleotides, the CDR3 is TGTGCCAGCAGCCCCGCTAGCGGTAGCTCCTACAATGAGCAGTTCTTC. It translates to CASSPASGSSYNEQFF.

CDR3 in DNA: TGTGCCAGCAGCCCCCTATCTGACTCTGGAAACACCATATATTTT. It specifies CASSPLSDSGNTIYF. The chain carries TRBV28 and TRBJ1-3; D not certain. CDR3 length: 15 residues. V was cut by 6 bases and J by 0 bases, with 12 bases left in between. The germline gives CDR1 MDHEN, CDR2 SYDVKM.

The V and J genes are TRBV5-5 and TRBJ2-3; D is undetermined. Germline V gene sequence: CDR1 SGHKS, CDR2 YYEKEE (reference sequence). V was trimmed by 4 bases and J by 2 bases, leaving 5 bases between them. The CDR3 consists of 12 residues. The CDR3 sequence: CASSPSTDTQYF. The CDR3 DNA follows: TGTGCCAGCAGCCCATCCACAGATACGCAGTATTTT.

The rearrangement links TRBV28 to TRBJ1-5; 9 nucleotides align to TRBD1. The CDR3 sequence is 13 residues long. V was pared by 5 bases and J by 6 bases, with 2 bases of the junction left unmatched. Germline V gives CDR1 MDHEN, CDR2 SYDVKM. The CDR3 region is CASSTGGSQPQHF. The CDR3 coding sequence is TGTGCCAGCAGTACAGGGGGCTCTCAGCCCCAGCATTTT.

The V call is TRBV7-9, the J call TRBJ2-3; 11 bases fit TRBD2. Trimming cost V 0 bases and J 0 bases; bases outside gene matches: 5. The CDR3 consists of 18 residues. Germline V CDR1 and CDR2: SEHNR, FQNEAQ (reference sequence). DNA of the CDR3: TGTGCCAGCAGCTTAGCACTAGCGGGGGTTTCTAGCACAGATACGCAGTATTTT. This gives the protein CASSLALAGVSSTDTQYF.

This chain links TRBV7-3 with TRBJ2-1, with 12 bases matching TRBD2. The CDR3 runs to 18 residues. In germline, CDR1 is SGHTA, CDR2 FQGTGA. V lost 5 bases to trimming and J lost 8 bases; unmatched junction nucleotides: 16. CDR3 bases: TGTGCCAGCAGCCCAACAAGGGGACGACTAGCGGGAGCCGATGAGCAGTTCTTC. This codes for CASSPTRGRLAGADEQFF.

The chain joins TRBV15 to TRBJ2-7; 7 nucleotides align to TRBD1. Germline V gene data show CDR1 as LNHNV and CDR2 as YYDKDF (reference sequence). CDR3 length equals 15 residues. V lost 0 bases, J lost 4 bases, and 6 bases stayed unmatched. The CDR3 bases are TGTGCCACCAGCAGAGATCGACAGGGACCGTACGAGCAGTACTTC. Translation: CATSRDRQGPYEQYF. Together with reference TRBV15 and TRBJ2-7, the CDR3 gives the full variable domain: DAMVIQNPRYQVTQFGKPVTLSCSQTLNHNVMYWYQQKSSQAPKLLFHYYDKDFNNEADTPDNFQSRRPNTSFCFLDIRSPGLGDTAMYLCATSRDRQGPYEQYFGPGTRLTVT.

This clone has just one count. The chain recombines TRBV18 with TRBJ2-3; D unclear. The germline gives CDR1 KGHSH, CDR2 LQKENI. CDR3 size: 17 residues. The ends were cut back, 3 bases at V and 0 bases at J, with 16 bases in the middle. Here the CDR3 reads CASSPVPKQTSTDTQYF. The CDR3 bases are TGTGCCAGCTCACCGGTCCCCAAGCAGACTAGCACAGATACGCAGTATTTT.

The rearrangement links TRBV27 to TRBJ2-1; 7 nucleotides align to TRBD2. Germline values: CDR1 MNHEY, CDR2 SMNVEV (reference sequence). After removal of 5 bases from V and 0 bases from J, the junction contained 4 bases not matched to a gene. This CDR3 is built from 15 residues. The CDR3: CASSDRDYSYNEQFF. For the CDR3, the DNA is TGTGCCAGCAGTGACCGGGACTACTCCTACAATGAGCAGTTCTTC.

The chain links TRBV7-9 to TRBJ2-3; TRBD1 is a possible D gene (7 bases). The V gene's germline CDR1 is SEHNR and CDR2 FQNEAQ (reference sequence). This CDR3 is 14 amino acids long. Deletions cut 5 bases from V and 2 bases from J, with 11 bases between. The CDR3 reads CASSAGQFTDTQYF. For the CDR3, the DNA is TGTGCCAGCAGCGCGGGACAGTTCACAGATACGCAGTATTTT.

The V gene is TRBV6-1, the J gene TRBJ1-1, with 8 bases that match TRBD1. This CDR3 has 16 amino acids. Per germline, CDR1 MNHNS and CDR2 SASEGT. V shed 1 base and J 1 base; nucleotides not matched to a gene: 5. The CDR3 sequence is CASSEVSGTGNTEAFF. The CDR3 DNA reads as TGTGCCAGCAGTGAAGTCTCGGGGACAGGGAACACTGAAGCTTTCTTT.

The chain combines TRBV6-5 with TRBJ2-3; perhaps TRBD2 as D (6 bases). This CDR3 contains 16 residues. Germline assignment: CDR1 MNHEY and CDR2 SVGAGI. Trimming cost V 2 bases and J 0 bases, with 12 bases left between them. The CDR3 sequence: CASSYNSGRSTDTQYF. Written as DNA, the CDR3 is TGTGCCAGCAGTTACAATTCAGGGAGGAGCACAGATACGCAGTATTTT.

CDR3 in amino acids: CASSRPRQGDLADTTHSSTDTQYF. Written as DNA, the CDR3 is TGTGCCAGCAGTCGCCCCCGACAGGGGGACCTAGCGGACACAACACATTCTAGCACAGATACGCAGTATTTT. V is TRBV28 and J is TRBJ2-3, with 9 bases that match TRBD1. From germline, CDR1 is MDHEN and CDR2 SYDVKM. The CDR3 has 24 residues. V lost 5 bases and J lost 0; bases outside the gene matches: 30. The whole variable domain, filled in from reference TRBV28 and TRBJ2-3, reads DVKVTQSSRYLVKRTGEKVFLECVQDMDHENMFWYRQDPGLGLRLIYFSYDVKMKEKGDIPEGYSVSREKKERFSLILESASTNQTSMYLCASSRPRQGDLADTTHSSTDTQYFGPGTRLTVL.

The rearrangement uses TRBV7-2 and TRBJ2-1; TRBD2 matches 7 bases. With 0 bases clipped from V and 2 bases from J, the junction kept 1 base outside the gene matches. The CDR3 loop spans 15 amino acids. From germline, CDR1 is SGHTA and CDR2 FQGNSA. CDR3 sequence: CASSLAGGPYNEQFF. In DNA, the CDR3 is TGTGCCAGCAGCTTAGCGGGAGGGCCCTACAATGAGCAGTTCTTC.

The sample holds one count of this clone. The chain combines TRBV7-2 with TRBJ2-3; possible D gene TRBD1, 5 bases. Germline V gene sequence: CDR1 SGHTA, CDR2 FQGNSA. Trimming stripped 3 bases from V and 2 bases from J, with 15 bases between. The length of the CDR3 is 16 residues. The CDR3 nucleotides are TGTGCCAGCAGCTTCCGAGGACATAGGTCCACAGATACGCAGTATTTT. Encoded protein: CASSFRGHRSTDTQYF.

The V gene is TRBV2, the J gene TRBJ2-7; 8 nucleotides line up with TRBD1. Trimming removed 6 bases from V and 3 bases from J; junction bases left unmatched: 10. CDR1 SNHLY and CDR2 FYNNEI come from the germline V gene. This CDR3 contains 15 residues. This CDR3 reads CASSRTGQGFYEQYF. The CDR3 nucleotides are TGTGCCAGCAGCAGGACTGGACAGGGTTTCTACGAGCAGTACTTC.

The chain joins TRBV19 to TRBJ2-2, with 9 bases that match TRBD2. Unmatched junction bases numbered 8, after V lost 8 bases and J lost 4 bases. The CDR3 totals 15 residues. Germline-derived CDR1 and CDR2 are LNHDA and SQIVND (reference sequence). The CDR3 region has the DNA TGTGCCAGTGGTCGGCTAGCGGGATTCACCGGGGAGCTGTTTTTT. Its translation is CASGRLAGFTGELFF. The complete variable domain, with remaining parts taken from reference TRBV19 and TRBJ2-2, reads DGGITQSPKYLFRKEGQNVTLSCEQNLNHDAMYWYRQDPGQGLRLIYYSQIVNDFQKGDIAEGYSVSREKKESFPLTVTSAQKNPTAFYLCASGRLAGFTGELFFGEGSRLTVL.

The chain joins TRBV14 to TRBJ1-1; D is unresolved. V was pared by 1 base and J by 5 bases, with 8 bases between. From germline, CDR1 is SGHDN and CDR2 FVKESK. This CDR3 has 13 residues. The CDR3 nucleotides are TGTGCCAGCAGCCAAGCCAGTGTAACTGAAGCTTTCTTT. Its translation is CASSQASVTEAFF.

This chain joins TRBV18 and TRBJ1-3; D is possibly TRBD1 (5 bases). V lost 3 bases to trimming and J lost 2 bases, with 20 bases between them. This CDR3 spans 18 amino acids. In germline, CDR1 is KGHSH, CDR2 LQKENI. This CDR3 reads CASSPLPAYQGTGNTIYF. The CDR3 nucleotides read TGTGCCAGCTCACCGCTCCCAGCGTATCAGGGTACTGGAAACACCATATATTTT.

The chain is built from TRBV6-1 and TRBJ1-5; 8 nucleotides match TRBD1. This CDR3 has 21 residues. CDR1 and CDR2 (germline): MNHNS, SASEGT. V lost 0 bases, J lost 2 bases, and 18 bases stayed unmatched. DNA for the CDR3: TGTGCCAGCAGTGAAGCTTGGGCAGACAGGGGATTAGGGAGAGGCAATCAGCCCCAGCATTTT. Translated, it gives CASSEAWADRGLGRGNQPQHF.

The J gene is TRBJ2-3, the V gene TRBV7-6, with 10 bases that match TRBD1. This CDR3 comprises 15 residues. CDR1 and CDR2 from the germline V gene are SGHVS and FNYEAQ. The V gene end was trimmed by 3 bases and the J gene end by 3 bases; junction bases not matched to a gene: 3. CDR3: CASSFTGQGTDTQYF. Here the CDR3 DNA reads TGTGCCAGCAGCTTCACGGGACAGGGGACAGATACGCAGTATTTT.

The chain uses TRBV4-3 and TRBJ1-4, with D perhaps matching TRBD1 (5 bases). Germline CDR1 is LGHNA and CDR2 is YSLEER. Between the trimmed V and J ends, which lost 1 base and 0 bases, there was a span of 24 bases. This CDR3 is built from 21 residues. CDR3 sequence: CASSQVLAGGSRSPTNEKLFF. The DNA for the CDR3 is TGCGCCAGCAGCCAAGTTCTGGCCGGGGGTTCGAGGTCGCCAACTAATGAAAAACTGTTTTTT.